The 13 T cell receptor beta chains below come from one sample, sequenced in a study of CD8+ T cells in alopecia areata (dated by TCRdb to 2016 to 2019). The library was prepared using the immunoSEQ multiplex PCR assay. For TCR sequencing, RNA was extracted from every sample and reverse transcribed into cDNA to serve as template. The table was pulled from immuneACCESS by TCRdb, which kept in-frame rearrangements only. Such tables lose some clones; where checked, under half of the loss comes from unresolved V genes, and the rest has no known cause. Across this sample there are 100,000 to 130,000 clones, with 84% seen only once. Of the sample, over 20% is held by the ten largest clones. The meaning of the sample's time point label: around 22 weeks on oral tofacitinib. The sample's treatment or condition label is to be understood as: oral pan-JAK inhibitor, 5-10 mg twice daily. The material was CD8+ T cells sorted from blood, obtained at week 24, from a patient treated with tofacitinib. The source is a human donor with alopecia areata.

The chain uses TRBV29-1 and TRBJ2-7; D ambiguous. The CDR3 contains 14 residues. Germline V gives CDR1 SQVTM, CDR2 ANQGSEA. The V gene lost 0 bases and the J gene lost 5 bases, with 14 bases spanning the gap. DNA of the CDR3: TGCAGCGTTGAAGAGGGGTCCTCCTGGGACGAGCAGTACTTC. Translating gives CSVEEGSSWDEQYF.

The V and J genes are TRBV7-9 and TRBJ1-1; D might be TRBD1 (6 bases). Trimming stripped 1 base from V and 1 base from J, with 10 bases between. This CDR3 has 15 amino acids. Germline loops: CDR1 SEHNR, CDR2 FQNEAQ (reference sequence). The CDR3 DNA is TGTGCCAGCAGCTTAGAAGTAGGGGGGAACACTGAAGCTTTCTTT. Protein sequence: CASSLEVGGNTEAFF.

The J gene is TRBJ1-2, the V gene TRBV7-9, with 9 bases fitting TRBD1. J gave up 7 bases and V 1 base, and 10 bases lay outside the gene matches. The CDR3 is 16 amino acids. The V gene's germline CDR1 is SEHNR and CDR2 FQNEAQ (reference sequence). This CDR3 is CASSLEGQGSRGGYTF. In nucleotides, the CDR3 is TGTGCCAGCAGCTTAGAGGGACAGGGAAGTCGGGGTGGCTACACCTTC.

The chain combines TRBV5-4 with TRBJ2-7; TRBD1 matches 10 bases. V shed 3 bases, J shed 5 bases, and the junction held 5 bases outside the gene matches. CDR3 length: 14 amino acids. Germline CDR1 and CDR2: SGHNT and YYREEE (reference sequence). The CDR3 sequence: CASSSGQGLDEQYF. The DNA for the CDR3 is TGTGCCAGCAGCTCGGGACAGGGGCTCGACGAGCAGTACTTC.

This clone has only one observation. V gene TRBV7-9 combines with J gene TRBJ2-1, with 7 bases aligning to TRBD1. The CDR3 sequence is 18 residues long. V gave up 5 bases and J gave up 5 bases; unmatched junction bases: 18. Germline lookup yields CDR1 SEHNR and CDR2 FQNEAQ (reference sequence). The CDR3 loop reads CASSPEQYSGQTHNEQFF. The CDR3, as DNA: TGTGCCAGCAGCCCAGAACAATATTCGGGACAGACTCACAATGAGCAGTTCTTC.

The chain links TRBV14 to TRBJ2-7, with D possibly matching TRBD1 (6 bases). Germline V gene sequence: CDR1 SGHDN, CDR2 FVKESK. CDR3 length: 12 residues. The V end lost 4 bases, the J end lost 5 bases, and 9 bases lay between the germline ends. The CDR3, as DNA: TGTGCCAGCAGCCTCAACAGGGACGAGCAGTACTTC. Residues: CASSLNRDEQYF.

CDR3 protein: CASSSGQAYNEQFF. DNA of the CDR3: TGTGCCAGCAGCTCGGGACAGGCGTACAATGAGCAGTTCTTC. The chain combines TRBV7-9 with TRBJ2-1; 8 bases line up with TRBD1. The CDR3 is 14 residues long. Germline trimming cut 4 bases from V and 4 bases from J; bases unmatched to any gene: 3. Germline values: CDR1 SEHNR, CDR2 FQNEAQ (reference sequence).

This CDR3 reads CASSGTLYNEQFF. In DNA form, the CDR3 reads TGTGCCAGCAGTGGGACACTTTACAATGAGCAGTTCTTC. This sequence joins TRBV6-1 and TRBJ2-1; maybe TRBD1 (5 bases). The V and J ends lost 4 bases and 4 bases respectively, with 8 bases between them. The CDR3 loop spans 13 amino acids. In germline, CDR1 is MNHNS, CDR2 SASEGT.

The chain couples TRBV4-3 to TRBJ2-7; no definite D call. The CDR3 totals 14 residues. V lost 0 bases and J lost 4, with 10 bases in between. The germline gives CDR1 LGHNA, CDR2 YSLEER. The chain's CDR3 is CASSQEVVGYEQYF. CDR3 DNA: TGCGCCAGCAGCCAAGAAGTAGTGGGTTACGAGCAGTACTTC.

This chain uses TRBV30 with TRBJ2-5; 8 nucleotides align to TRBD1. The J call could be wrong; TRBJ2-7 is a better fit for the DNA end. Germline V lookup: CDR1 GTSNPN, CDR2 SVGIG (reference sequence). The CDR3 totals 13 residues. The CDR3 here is CAWSLYRGDEQYF. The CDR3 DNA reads TGTGCCTGGAGTCTTTACAGGGGGGACGAGCAGTACTTC.

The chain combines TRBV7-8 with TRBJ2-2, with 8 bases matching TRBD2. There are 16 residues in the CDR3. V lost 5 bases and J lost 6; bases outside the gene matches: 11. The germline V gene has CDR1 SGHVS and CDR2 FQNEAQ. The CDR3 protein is CASSTPSLAGAGELFF. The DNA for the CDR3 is TGTGCCAGCAGCACCCCCTCCCTAGCGGGTGCCGGGGAGCTGTTTTTT.

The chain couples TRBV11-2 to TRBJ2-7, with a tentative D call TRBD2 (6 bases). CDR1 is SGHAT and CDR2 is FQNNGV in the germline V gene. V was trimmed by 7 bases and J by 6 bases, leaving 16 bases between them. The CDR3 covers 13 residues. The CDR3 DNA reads TGTGCCAGCACCATGGAGGGAGGTGGCGAGCAGTACTTC. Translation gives CASTMEGGGEQYF.

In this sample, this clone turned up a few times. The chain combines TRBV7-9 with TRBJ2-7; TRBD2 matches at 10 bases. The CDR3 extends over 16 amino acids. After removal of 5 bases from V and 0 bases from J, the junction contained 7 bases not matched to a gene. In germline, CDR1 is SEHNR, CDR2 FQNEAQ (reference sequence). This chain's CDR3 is CASSAGLALSSYEQYF. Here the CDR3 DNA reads TGTGCCAGCAGCGCGGGACTAGCGCTCAGCTCCTACGAGCAGTACTTC.